This TCR beta chain was observed in a study of OX40 agonist ivuxolimab in advanced cancers. Overall study: Patients were infused with ivuxolimab every 2 weeks at 0.01 to 10 mg/kg. Notes on the study in general: Both CD4+ and CD8+ T cell populations in blood had undergone clonal expansion by week 6 at 0.1 to 3.0 mg/kg.

Autoimmune disease history or systemic immunosuppression barred patients. The data were produced by immunoSEQ multiplex PCR, yet TCRdb's version contains in-frame clones alone and is incomplete. Found here are several thousand clones, approximately 73% of them singletons; the top ten hold nearly 60%. J gave up 2 bases and V 8 bases, and 1 base lay outside the gene matches. CDR3 length: 13 amino acids. Germline V gene data show CDR1 as MNHEY and CDR2 as SMNVEV (reference sequence). In regard to this clone: Its target is unknown.

Source: CD4+ or CD8+ T cells sorted from blood, taken in a trial of the OX40 agonist ivuxolimab. This clonotype was sampled from an adult with an advanced solid tumor such as melanoma, head and neck, liver or kidney cancer. The J gene is TRBJ2-7, the V gene TRBV27; 12 bases line up with TRBD2. CDR3 residues: CASSSGGAYEQYF. DNA of the CDR3: TGTGCCAGCTCTAGCGGGGGGGCCTACGAGCAGTACTTC.